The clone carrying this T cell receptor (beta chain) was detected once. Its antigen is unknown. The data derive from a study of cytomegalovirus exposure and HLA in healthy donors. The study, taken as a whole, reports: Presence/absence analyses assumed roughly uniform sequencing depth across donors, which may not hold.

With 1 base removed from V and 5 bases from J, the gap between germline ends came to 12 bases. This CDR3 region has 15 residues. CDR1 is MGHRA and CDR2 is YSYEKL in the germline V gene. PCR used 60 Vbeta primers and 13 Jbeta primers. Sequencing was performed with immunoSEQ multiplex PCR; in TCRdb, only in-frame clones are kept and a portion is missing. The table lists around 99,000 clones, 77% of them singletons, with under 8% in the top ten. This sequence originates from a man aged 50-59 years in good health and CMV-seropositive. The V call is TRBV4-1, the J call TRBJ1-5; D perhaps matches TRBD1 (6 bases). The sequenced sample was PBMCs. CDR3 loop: CASSQVGGLYQPQHF. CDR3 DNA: TGCGCCAGCAGCCAAGTGGGGGGGCTTTATCAGCCCCAGCATTTT.